The T cell receptor (beta chain) described here comes from a study of response to subunit inactivated influenza vaccine. TCRdb processed the RT-PCR reads anew with MiXCR; each CDR3 protein has one entry. The sample records approximately 500,000 distinct CDR3 sequences, 14% being singletons. For this clonotype: Its antigen is not known.

Study-wide results and limits: Each seasonal influenza vaccination, the authors suggested, recruits few new T cells.

The clonotype was recovered from a man aged 50 or older who received an inactivated influenza vaccine. The sequencing here drew on PBMCs from blood, taken about 11 days after vaccination.

The CDR3 protein is CASSPPPGLTQQTQYF. The CDR3 region has the DNA TGTGCCAGCAGCCCCCCGCCCGGGCTAACACAACAGACCCAGTACTTC. The chain employs TRBV11-1 and TRBJ2-5; D call uncertain. The CDR3 covers 16 residues. Germline CDR1 is SGHAT and CDR2 is FQDESV (reference sequence). V was pared by 5 bases and J by 6 bases, with 22 bases between.